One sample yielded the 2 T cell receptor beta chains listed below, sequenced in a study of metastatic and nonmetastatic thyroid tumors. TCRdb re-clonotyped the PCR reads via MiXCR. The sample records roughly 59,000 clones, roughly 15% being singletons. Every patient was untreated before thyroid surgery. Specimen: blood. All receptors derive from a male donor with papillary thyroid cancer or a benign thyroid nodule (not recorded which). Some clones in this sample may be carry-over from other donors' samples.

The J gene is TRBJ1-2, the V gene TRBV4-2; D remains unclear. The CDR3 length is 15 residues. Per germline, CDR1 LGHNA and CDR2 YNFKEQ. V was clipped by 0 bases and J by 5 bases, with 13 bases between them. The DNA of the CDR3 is TGTGCCAGCAGCCAAGAGGATAAGGGAGGGTATGGCTACACCTTC. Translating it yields CASSQEDKGGYGYTF.

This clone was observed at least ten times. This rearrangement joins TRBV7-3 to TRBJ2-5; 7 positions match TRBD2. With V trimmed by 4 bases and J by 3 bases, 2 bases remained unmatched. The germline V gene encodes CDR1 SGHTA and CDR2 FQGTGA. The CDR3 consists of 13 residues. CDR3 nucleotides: TGTGCCAGCAGCTCGGGACTAAAAGAGACCCAGTACTTC. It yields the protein CASSSGLKETQYF.